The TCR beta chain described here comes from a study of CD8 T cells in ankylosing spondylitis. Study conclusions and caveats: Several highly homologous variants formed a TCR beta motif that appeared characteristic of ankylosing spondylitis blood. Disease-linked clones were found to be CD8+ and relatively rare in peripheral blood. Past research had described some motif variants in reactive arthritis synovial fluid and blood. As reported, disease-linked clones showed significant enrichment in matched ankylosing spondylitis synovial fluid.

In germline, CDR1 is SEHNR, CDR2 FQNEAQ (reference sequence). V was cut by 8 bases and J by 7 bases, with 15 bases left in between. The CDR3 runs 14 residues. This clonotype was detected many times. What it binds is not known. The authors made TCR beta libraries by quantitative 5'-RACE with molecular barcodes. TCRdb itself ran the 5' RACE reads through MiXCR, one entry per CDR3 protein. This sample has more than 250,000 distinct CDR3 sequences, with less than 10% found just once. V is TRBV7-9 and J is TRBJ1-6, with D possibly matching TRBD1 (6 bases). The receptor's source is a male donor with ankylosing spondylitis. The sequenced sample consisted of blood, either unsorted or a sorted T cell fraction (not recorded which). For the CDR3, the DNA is TGTGCCAGCGGTCAGGGGATGGAGAATTCACCCCTCCACTTT. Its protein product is CASGQGMENSPLHF.